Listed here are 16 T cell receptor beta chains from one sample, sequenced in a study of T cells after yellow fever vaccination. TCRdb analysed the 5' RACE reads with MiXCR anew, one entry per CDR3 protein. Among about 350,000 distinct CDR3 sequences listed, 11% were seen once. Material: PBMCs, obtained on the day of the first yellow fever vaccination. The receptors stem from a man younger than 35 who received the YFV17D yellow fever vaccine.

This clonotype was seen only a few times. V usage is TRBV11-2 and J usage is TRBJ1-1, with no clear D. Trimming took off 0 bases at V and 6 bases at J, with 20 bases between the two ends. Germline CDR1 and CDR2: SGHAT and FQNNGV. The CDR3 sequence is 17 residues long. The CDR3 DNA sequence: TGTGCCAGCAGCTTAGAGTTCCCGGACCAAGCCCGTCCTGAAGCTTTCTTT. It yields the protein CASSLEFPDQARPEAFF.

CDR3: CASRPPGQGMPQETQYF. DNA for the CDR3: TGTGCCAGCAGACCACCCGGACAGGGAATGCCTCAAGAGACCCAGTACTTC. The chain combines TRBV12-3 or TRBV12-4 with TRBJ2-5; TRBD1 matches at 8 bases. The length of the CDR3 is 17 residues. V was clipped by 6 bases and J by 2 bases; unmatched bases: 14.

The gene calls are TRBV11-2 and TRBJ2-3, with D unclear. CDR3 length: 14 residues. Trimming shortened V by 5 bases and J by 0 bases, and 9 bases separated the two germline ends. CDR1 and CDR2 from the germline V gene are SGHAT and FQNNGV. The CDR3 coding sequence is TGTGCCAGCAGCGCGGCGATTAGCACAGATACGCAGTATTTT. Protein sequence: CASSAAISTDTQYF.

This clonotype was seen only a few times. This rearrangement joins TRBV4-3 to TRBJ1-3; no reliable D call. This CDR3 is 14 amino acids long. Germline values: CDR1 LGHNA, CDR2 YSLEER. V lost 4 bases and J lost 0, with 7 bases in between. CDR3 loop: CASSPRSSGNTIYF. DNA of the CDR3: TGCGCCAGCAGCCCCCGTTCCTCTGGAAACACCATATATTTT.

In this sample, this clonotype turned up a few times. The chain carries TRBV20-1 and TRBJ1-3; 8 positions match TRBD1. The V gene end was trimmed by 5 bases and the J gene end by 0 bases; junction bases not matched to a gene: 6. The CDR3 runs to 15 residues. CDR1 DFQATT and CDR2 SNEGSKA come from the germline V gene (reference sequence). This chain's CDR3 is CSAGTGLVSGNTIYF. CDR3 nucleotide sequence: TGCAGTGCTGGGACAGGCTTGGTCTCTGGAAACACCATATATTTT.

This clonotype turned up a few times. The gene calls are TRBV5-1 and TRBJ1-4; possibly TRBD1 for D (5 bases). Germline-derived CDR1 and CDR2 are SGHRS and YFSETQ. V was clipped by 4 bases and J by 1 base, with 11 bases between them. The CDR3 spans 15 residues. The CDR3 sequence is CASSRGEITNEKLFF. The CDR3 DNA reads TGCGCCAGCAGCCGGGGGGAAATAACTAATGAAAAACTGTTTTTT.

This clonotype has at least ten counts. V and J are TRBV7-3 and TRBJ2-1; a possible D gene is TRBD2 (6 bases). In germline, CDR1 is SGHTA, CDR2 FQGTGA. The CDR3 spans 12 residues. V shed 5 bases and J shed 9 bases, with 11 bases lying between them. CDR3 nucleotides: TGTGCCAGCAGCAGACCCGGGGGTGAGCAGTTCTTC. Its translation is CASSRPGGEQFF.

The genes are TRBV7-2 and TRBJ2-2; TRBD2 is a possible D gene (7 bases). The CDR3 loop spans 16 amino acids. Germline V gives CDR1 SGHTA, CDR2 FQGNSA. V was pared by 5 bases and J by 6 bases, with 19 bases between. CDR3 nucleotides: TGTGCCAGCAGCCCCAGGGGAGGGCTGCTGTCCGGGGAGCTGTTTTTT. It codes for CASSPRGGLLSGELFF.

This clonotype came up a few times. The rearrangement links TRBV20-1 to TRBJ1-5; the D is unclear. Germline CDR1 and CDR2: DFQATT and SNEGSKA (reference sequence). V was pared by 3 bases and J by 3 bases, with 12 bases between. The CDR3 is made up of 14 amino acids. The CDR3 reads CSASNSGSNQPQHF. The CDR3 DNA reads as TGCAGTGCTAGTAACAGTGGATCCAATCAGCCCCAGCATTTT.

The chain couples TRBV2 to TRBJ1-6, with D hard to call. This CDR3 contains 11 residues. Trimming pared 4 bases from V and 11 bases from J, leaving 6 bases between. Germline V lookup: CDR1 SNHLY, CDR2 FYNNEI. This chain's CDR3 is CASSVVPPLHF. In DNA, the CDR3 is TGTGCCAGCAGTGTAGTCCCACCCCTCCACTTT.

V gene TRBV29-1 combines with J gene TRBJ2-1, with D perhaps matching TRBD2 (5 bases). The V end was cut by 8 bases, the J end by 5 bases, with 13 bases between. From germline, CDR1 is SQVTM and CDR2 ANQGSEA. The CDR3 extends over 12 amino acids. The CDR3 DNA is TGCAGCATAGGTTACGGGAACAATGAGCAGTTCTTC. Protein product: CSIGYGNNEQFF.

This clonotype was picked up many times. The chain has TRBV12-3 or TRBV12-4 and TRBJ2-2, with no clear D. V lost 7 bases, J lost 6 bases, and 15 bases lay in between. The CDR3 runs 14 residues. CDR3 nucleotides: TGTGCCAGCACCAACCTGTTCCTGGCCGGGGAGCTGTTTTTT. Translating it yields CASTNLFLAGELFF.

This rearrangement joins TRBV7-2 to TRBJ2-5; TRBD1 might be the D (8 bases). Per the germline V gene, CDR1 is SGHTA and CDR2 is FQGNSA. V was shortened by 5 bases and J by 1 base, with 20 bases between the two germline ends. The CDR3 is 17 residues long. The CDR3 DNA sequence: TGTGCCAGCAGCCGACCAGCGGGGACAGGTTCCCAAGAGACCCAGTACTTC. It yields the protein CASSRPAGTGSQETQYF.

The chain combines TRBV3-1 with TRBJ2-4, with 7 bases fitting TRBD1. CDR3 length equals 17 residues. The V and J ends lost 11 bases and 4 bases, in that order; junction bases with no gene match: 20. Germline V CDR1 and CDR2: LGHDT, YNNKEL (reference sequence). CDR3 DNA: TGTGCCTGCTGCCAAGTCGTGGATACGGGACAGAAAAACATTCAGTACTTC. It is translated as CACCQVVDTGQKNIQYF.

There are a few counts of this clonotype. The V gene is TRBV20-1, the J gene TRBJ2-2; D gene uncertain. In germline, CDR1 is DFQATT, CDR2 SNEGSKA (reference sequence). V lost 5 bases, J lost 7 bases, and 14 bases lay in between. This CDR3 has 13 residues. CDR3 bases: TGCAGTGCTCCCCAGGTTTTAGGCGGGGAGCTGTTTTTT. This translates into CSAPQVLGGELFF.

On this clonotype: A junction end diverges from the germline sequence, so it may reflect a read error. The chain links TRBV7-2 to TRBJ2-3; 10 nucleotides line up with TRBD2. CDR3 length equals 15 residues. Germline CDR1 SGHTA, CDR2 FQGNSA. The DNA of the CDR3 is TGTGCCAGCAGCCTAGCGGGGGCTCCCACAGATACGCAGTATTTT. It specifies CASSLAGAPTDTQYF.